Listed below are T cell receptor beta chains from one sample, sequenced in a study of OX40 agonist ivuxolimab in advanced cancers. Sequenced by immunoSEQ multiplex PCR; TCRdb stores in-frame clones only, minus some. The sample records around 70,000 clones, around 90% being singletons. The sample here was CD4+ or CD8+ T cells sorted from blood, taken in a trial of the OX40 agonist ivuxolimab. These TCRs come from an adult with an advanced solid tumor such as melanoma, head and neck, liver or kidney cancer. The CDR3 runs from the conserved cysteine through the conserved F or W. Fields, in order: D gene, clone size, V gene, J gene, CDR3 DNA, CDR3 protein. D genes are given only for firm matches. Size values are once, few and many counts, or a class for expanded clones, and some rows have none.

-	-	TRBV7-8	TRBJ1-5	TGTGCCAGCAGCTTCTCCGGGGGGGTCAATCAGCCCCAGCATTTT	CASSFSGGVNQPQHF
TRBD2	-	TRBV7-2	TRBJ2-2	TGTGCCAGCAGCTTCGGCGGGGGGTTTAACGGGGAGCTGTTTTTT	CASSFGGGFNGELFF
-	-	TRBV2	TRBJ1-3	TGTGCCAGCAGTGAACCCAGGGCTGGAAACACCATATATTTT	CASSEPRAGNTIYF
-	-	TRBV29-1	TRBJ2-3	TGCAGCGTTGACGAACAGGGTGGGAGGTGGGGCACAGATACGCAGTATTTT	CSVDEQGGRWGTDTQYF
-	-	TRBV5-4	TRBJ1-5	TGTGCCAGCAGCTTGGGTGAGAATCAGCCCCAGCATTTT	CASSLGENQPQHF
TRBD1	-	TRBV7-8	TRBJ1-2	TGTGCCAGCAGCATGACGGGACAGTTAAACTATGGCTACACCTTC	CASSMTGQLNYGYTF
-	-	TRBV9	TRBJ2-4	TGTGCCAGCAGCGTAGGAGGTAGCGAAAACATTCAGTACTTC	CASSVGGSENIQYF
-	-	TRBV2	TRBJ2-7	TGTGCCAGCAGGGGGTCGGTTTCCGCATCCTACGAGCAGTACTTC	CASRGSVSASYEQYF
TRBD2	-	TRBV4-2	TRBJ2-5	TGTGCCAGCAGCCCAGACAGACTAGCGGCACAGACCCAGTACTTC	CASSPDRLAAQTQYF
-	-	TRBV7-9	TRBJ1-1	TGTGCCAGCAGCTTACGGACGCTGGGCACTGAAGCTTTCTTT	CASSLRTLGTEAFF
-	once	TRBV7-9	TRBJ1-2	TGTGCCAGCAGCTTAGCAGGGCTCGACTATGGCTACACCTTC	CASSLAGLDYGYTF
-	-	TRBV19	TRBJ1-5	TGTGCCAGTAGTATCTCGGGACCCATGGCGCAGCCCCAGCATTTT	CASSISGPMAQPQHF
-	-	TRBV4-2	TRBJ1-2	TGTGCCAGCAGCCAAGACGAGACACGCAGTTATGGCTACACCTTC	CASSQDETRSYGYTF
-	few	TRBV2	TRBJ1-6	TGTGCCAGCAGGAGGGAATCGAGTTCACCCCTCCACTTT	CASRRESSSPLHF
TRBD1	-	TRBV19	TRBJ2-2	TGTGCCAGTAATAACAGGGGGACCGGGGAGCTGTTTTTT	CASNNRGTGELFF
-	-	TRBV27	TRBJ2-1	TGTGCCAGCAGTTTCTATGCGGGGGCCGGCAATGAGCAGTTCTTC	CASSFYAGAGNEQFF
-	-	TRBV7-2	TRBJ2-7	TGTGCCAGCAGCCCTGACGGGACCTCTCGCGAGCAGTACTTC	CASSPDGTSREQYF
TRBD1	-	TRBV28	TRBJ1-2	TGTGCCAGCAGTACATCAGGGGGCGTTAGCTATGGCTACACCTTC	CASSTSGGVSYGYTF
TRBD2	-	TRBV25-1	TRBJ2-1	TGTGCCAGCTCCCTTCAACTAGCGGGGGGGGATGAGCAGTTCTTC	CASSLQLAGGDEQFF
TRBD2	-	TRBV19	TRBJ2-1	TGTGCCAGTAGTTCTTCCGGGGCGGGGGGAGACGCCTACAATGAGCAGTTCTTC	CASSSSGAGGDAYNEQFF
-	-	TRBV28	TRBJ1-3	TGTGCCAGCAGGTTCTCCTCTGGAAACACCATATATTTT	CASRFSSGNTIYF
-	-	TRBV19	TRBJ1-2	TGTGCCAGTAGTAGATCGACAGTGCCCGGCTACACCTTC	CASSRSTVPGYTF
-	-	TRBV6-5	TRBJ1-2	TGTGCCAGCAGTTCCGGGACAAATCCCTATGGCTACACCTTC	CASSSGTNPYGYTF
-	-	TRBV29-1	TRBJ1-5	TGCAGCGTTGAATTCGGACCCAATCAGCCCCAGCATTTT	CSVEFGPNQPQHF